Detailed here is one TCR beta chain. These data belong to a study of T cell changes during pregnancy in multiple sclerosis. Method: immunoSEQ multiplex PCR; TCRdb's copy keeps in-frame clones and lacks some. The data show 50,000 to 55,000 clones, 80% to 95% seen once. The specimen comprised CD4+ T cells from peripheral blood mononuclear cells, sampled in the third trimester of pregnancy. The sequence derives from a female donor with multiple sclerosis, enrolled in a pregnancy study.

CDR3 sequence (DNA): TGTGCCAGCAGCTTAGACGGGGGTATATACAATGAGCAGTTCTTC. It codes for CASSLDGGIYNEQFF. The chain recombines TRBV11-3 with TRBJ2-1; D possibly corresponds to TRBD2 (6 bases). V was trimmed by 0 bases and J by 4 bases, leaving 10 bases between them. The CDR3 loop spans 15 amino acids. Germline-derived CDR1 and CDR2 are SGHNT and YENEEA.